The clone carrying this TCR beta chain was seen a handful of times. Assay: immunoSEQ multiplex PCR; the TCRdb copy retains only in-frame clones and omits some. The table records about 140,000 clones, around 90% of them present only once. The data were obtained in a study of blood T cell repertoires in COVID-19. About the study: The United States, Italy and Spain provided the acute and convalescent COVID-19 samples.

The V and J ends lost 6 bases and 4 bases, in that order; junction bases with no gene match: 6. This CDR3 is built from 14 residues. Per germline, CDR1 MNHEY and CDR2 SVGAGI. The TCR sequence derives from a human donor in a cohort sampled during active COVID-19. The sample was peripheral blood. The chain combines TRBV6-5 with TRBJ1-5, with 7 bases that match TRBD1. CDR3 loop: CASSPGQPNQPQHF. The CDR3 DNA follows: TGTGCCAGCAGCCCGGGACAGCCTAATCAGCCCCAGCATTTT.